These T cell receptor beta chains were read from a single sample in a study of PD-L1 blockade in urothelial cancer. Sequencing used immunoSEQ multiplex PCR; TCRdb keeps in-frame clones, though not all of them. The sample includes about 69,000 clones, around nine tenths of them seen just once. The starting material was PBMCs, obtained around atezolizumab (anti-PD-L1) treatment. The receptors were gathered from a man in his 60s with urothelial cancer. CDR3s include the opening cysteine and the closing phenylalanine or tryptophan. The D gene is left open where the match is weak. For some rows the clone size is stated as once, few or many, or as a class when expanded; others skip it.

abundance: -; j_gene: TRBJ2-3; d_gene: -; v_gene: TRBV9; CDR3aa: CASSPETGHGYTQYF; CDR3nt: TGTGCCAGCAGCCCGGAGACTGGACATGGTTATACGCAGTATTTT
abundance: -; j_gene: TRBJ2-1; d_gene: -; v_gene: TRBV7-9; CDR3aa: CASSLVSSMEQFF; CDR3nt: TGTGCCAGCAGCTTAGTTAGCAGTATGGAGCAGTTCTTC
abundance: -; j_gene: TRBJ2-1; d_gene: TRBD1; v_gene: TRBV19; CDR3aa: CASSTLRDRDANEQFF; CDR3nt: TGTGCCAGTAGCACTTTACGGGACAGGGACGCCAATGAGCAGTTCTTC
abundance: -; j_gene: TRBJ2-3; d_gene: -; v_gene: TRBV11-2; CDR3aa: CASSLGRPDTQYF; CDR3nt: TGTGCCAGCAGCTTAGGTCGTCCAGATACGCAGTATTTT
abundance: -; j_gene: TRBJ1-3; d_gene: -; v_gene: TRBV28; CDR3aa: CASSLGGAGNTIYF; CDR3nt: TGTGCCAGCAGTTTGGGGGGGGCTGGAAACACCATATATTTT
abundance: -; j_gene: TRBJ1-4; d_gene: -; v_gene: TRBV29-1; CDR3aa: CSVGYEGRSPKLFF; CDR3nt: TGCAGCGTTGGATACGAGGGGAGGAGCCCGAAACTGTTTTTT
abundance: -; j_gene: TRBJ1-4; d_gene: -; v_gene: TRBV5-1; CDR3aa: CASSLGGGPGEKLFF; CDR3nt: TGCGCCAGCAGCTTGGGCGGGGGGCCGGGTGAAAAACTGTTTTTT
abundance: -; j_gene: TRBJ2-1; d_gene: TRBD2; v_gene: TRBV11-2; CDR3aa: CASRISGGAGEQFF; CDR3nt: TGTGCCAGCAGAATTAGCGGGGGGGCCGGTGAGCAGTTCTTC
abundance: -; j_gene: TRBJ1-4; d_gene: -; v_gene: TRBV4-3; CDR3aa: CASSQGRRTTNEKLFF; CDR3nt: TGCGCCAGCAGCCAAGGGAGGAGGACAACTAATGAAAAACTGTTTTTT
abundance: -; j_gene: TRBJ2-7; d_gene: TRBD2; v_gene: TRBV5-8; CDR3aa: CASRPTSGGVYEQYF; CDR3nt: TGTGCCAGCAGACCTACTAGCGGGGGGGTATACGAGCAGTACTTC
abundance: -; j_gene: TRBJ2-2; d_gene: -; v_gene: TRBV29-1; CDR3aa: CSVGGDKFANTGELFF; CDR3nt: TGCAGCGTGGGGGGTGATAAGTTCGCGAACACCGGGGAGCTGTTTTTT
abundance: -; j_gene: TRBJ1-1; d_gene: -; v_gene: TRBV19; CDR3aa: CASSISQQNTEAFF; CDR3nt: TGTGCCAGTAGTATTTCACAGCAGAACACTGAAGCTTTCTTT
abundance: -; j_gene: TRBJ2-7; d_gene: -; v_gene: TRBV6-1; CDR3aa: CASIYGGSTLGQYF; CDR3nt: TGTGCCAGCATCTATGGGGGGTCTACGTTAGGGCAGTACTTC
abundance: -; j_gene: TRBJ1-3; d_gene: -; v_gene: TRBV19; CDR3aa: CASSAGTSGNTIYF; CDR3nt: TGTGCCAGTAGTGCCGGGACATCTGGAAACACCATATATTTT
abundance: -; j_gene: TRBJ2-7; d_gene: TRBD2; v_gene: TRBV18; CDR3aa: CASSASRGDHEQYF; CDR3nt: TGTGCCAGCTCAGCGTCCCGGGGGGACCACGAGCAGTACTTC
abundance: -; j_gene: TRBJ2-1; d_gene: TRBD2; v_gene: TRBV5-4; CDR3aa: CASRRLAGGHYNEQFF; CDR3nt: TGTGCCAGCAGACGACTAGCGGGGGGGCACTACAATGAGCAGTTCTTC
abundance: -; j_gene: TRBJ1-5; d_gene: TRBD1; v_gene: TRBV12-5; CDR3aa: CASGFNLDRLDSNQPQHF; CDR3nt: TGTGCTAGTGGTTTTAACCTGGACAGGCTCGATAGCAATCAGCCCCAGCATTTT
abundance: -; j_gene: TRBJ1-5; d_gene: -; v_gene: TRBV28; CDR3aa: CASSSRATGSDQPQHF; CDR3nt: TGTGCCAGCAGTTCAAGGGCCACAGGGAGCGATCAGCCCCAGCATTTT
abundance: -; j_gene: TRBJ1-1; d_gene: -; v_gene: TRBV12-5; CDR3aa: CASVGQPNTEAFF; CDR3nt: TGTGCTAGTGTCGGACAGCCGAACACTGAAGCTTTCTTT
abundance: -; j_gene: TRBJ1-5; d_gene: TRBD1; v_gene: TRBV28; CDR3aa: CASTQGDRGQPQHF; CDR3nt: TGTGCCAGCACTCAGGGGGACAGGGGACAGCCCCAGCATTTT
abundance: -; j_gene: TRBJ2-1; d_gene: -; v_gene: TRBV7-9; CDR3aa: CASSLTSSYNEQFF; CDR3nt: TGTGCCAGCAGCTTAACCAGCTCCTACAATGAGCAGTTCTTC
abundance: -; j_gene: TRBJ2-7; d_gene: -; v_gene: TRBV10-3; CDR3aa: CAIRGAFWGSYEQYF; CDR3nt: TGTGCCATCAGGGGGGCCTTTTGGGGCTCCTACGAGCAGTACTTC
abundance: few; j_gene: TRBJ2-5; d_gene: TRBD2; v_gene: TRBV5-1; CDR3aa: CASSLWTSGGANSQETQYF; CDR3nt: TGCGCCAGCAGCTTGTGGACTAGCGGGGGGGCGAACTCACAAGAGACCCAGTACTTC
abundance: -; j_gene: TRBJ2-7; d_gene: TRBD1; v_gene: TRBV9; CDR3aa: CASSAAGTGAEQYF; CDR3nt: TGTGCCAGCAGCGCCGCCGGGACAGGGGCCGAGCAGTACTTC
abundance: -; j_gene: TRBJ2-1; d_gene: TRBD2; v_gene: TRBV5-4; CDR3aa: CASSLGLAGVGNEQFF; CDR3nt: TGTGCCAGCAGCTTGGGGCTAGCGGGAGTCGGCAATGAGCAGTTCTTC
abundance: -; j_gene: TRBJ2-1; d_gene: -; v_gene: TRBV7-6; CDR3aa: CASSLMGGNEQFF; CDR3nt: TGTGCCAGCAGCTTGATGGGGGGCAATGAGCAGTTCTTC